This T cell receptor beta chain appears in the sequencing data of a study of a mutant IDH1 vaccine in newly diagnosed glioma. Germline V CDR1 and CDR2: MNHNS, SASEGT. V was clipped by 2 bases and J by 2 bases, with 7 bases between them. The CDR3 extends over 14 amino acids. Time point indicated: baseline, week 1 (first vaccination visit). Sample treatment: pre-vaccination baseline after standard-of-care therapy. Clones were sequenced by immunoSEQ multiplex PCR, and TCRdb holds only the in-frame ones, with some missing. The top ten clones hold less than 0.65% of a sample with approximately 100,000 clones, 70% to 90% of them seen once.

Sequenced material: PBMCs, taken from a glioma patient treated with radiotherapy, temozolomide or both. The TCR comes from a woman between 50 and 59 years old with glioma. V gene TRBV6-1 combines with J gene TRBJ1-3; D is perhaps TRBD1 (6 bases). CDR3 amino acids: CASSEWTAGNTIYF. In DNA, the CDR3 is TGTGCCAGCAGTGAATGGACAGCTGGAAACACCATATATTTT.